The T cell receptor beta chain under discussion was sequenced for a study of blood T cell repertoires in COVID-19. Assay used: immunoSEQ multiplex PCR; TCRdb lists only in-frame clones, some missing. The repertoire includes about 140,000 clones, around four fifths of them detected once, and roughly 3.4% sits in the top ten. The CDR3 consists of 16 residues. Trimming removed 5 bases from V and 0 bases from J; junction bases left unmatched: 7. Germline CDR1 SGHAT, CDR2 FQNNGV. This sequence originates from a woman aged 45 to 65 with acute COVID-19. The gene calls are TRBV11-2 and TRBJ2-7; 10 bases are a match to TRBD2. Sequencing was carried out using PBMCs or T cells enriched from blood (not recorded which). The CDR3 sequence is CASSPSTSGFSYEQYF. The CDR3 region has the DNA TGTGCCAGCAGCCCCTCGACTAGCGGGTTCTCCTACGAGCAGTACTTC.